Below, 16 T cell receptor beta chains from the same sample are listed, as sequenced in a study of blood T cell repertoires in COVID-19. Some clones are missing from TCRdb's copy, which holds only in-frame ones; the method was immunoSEQ multiplex PCR. The sample has about 29,000 clones, approximately 79% seen once. Sequenced input: peripheral blood. The receptors were sampled from a man older than 75 with active or convalescent COVID-19.

This chain uses TRBV5-8 with TRBJ2-2; possible D gene TRBD1, 6 bases. This CDR3 is built from 16 residues. CDR1 is SGHTS, CDR2 YDEGEE, per germline. The CDR3 spells CAAPRKQGRNTGELFF. The CDR3, as DNA: TGTGCTGCCCCCCGCAAACAGGGACGAAACACCGGGGAGCTGTTTTTT.

In nucleotides, the CDR3 is TGTGCCAGCAGCTTGGCGGGAGGGCAACTCGCTGAGCAGTTCTTC. Its translation is CASSLAGGQLAEQFF. The V gene is TRBV7-2, the J gene TRBJ2-1; 9 nucleotides line up with TRBD2. The germline gives CDR1 SGHTA, CDR2 FQGNSA. The CDR3 has 15 residues. V was clipped by 3 bases and J by 9 bases; unmatched bases: 9.

This rearrangement joins TRBV18 to TRBJ2-2, with D possibly matching TRBD2 (5 bases). The V end was cut by 6 bases, the J end by 0 bases, with 11 bases between. The germline gives CDR1 KGHSH, CDR2 LQKENI. The CDR3 has 15 amino acids. The CDR3 spells CASSVLRANTGELFF. DNA for the CDR3: TGTGCCAGCTCTGTCTTGCGGGCGAACACCGGGGAGCTGTTTTTT.

The chain uses TRBV6-5 and TRBJ2-1; perhaps TRBD1 as D (5 bases). Germline V gene data show CDR1 as MNHEY and CDR2 as SVGAGI. Trimming cost V 5 bases and J 9 bases, with 11 bases left between them. The CDR3 consists of 12 residues. CDR3 region: CASSNQGAEQFF. The CDR3 DNA reads as TGTGCCAGCAGTAACCAGGGTGCTGAGCAGTTCTTC.

The chain links TRBV5-4 to TRBJ2-7; 11 bases line up with TRBD1. The CDR3 extends over 14 amino acids. Trimming cost V 0 bases and J 7 bases; bases outside gene matches: 3. The germline V gene has CDR1 SGHNT and CDR2 YYREEE (reference sequence). The chain's CDR3 is CASSLAGTGGEQYF. The CDR3 bases are TGTGCCAGCAGCTTGGCCGGGACAGGGGGGGAGCAGTACTTC.

The gene calls are TRBV6-6 and TRBJ1-6; 9 bases are a match to TRBD1. The CDR3 runs 15 residues. The V gene's germline CDR1 is MNHNY and CDR2 SVGAGI (reference sequence). Unmatched junction bases numbered 4, after V lost 5 bases and J lost 5 bases. This chain's CDR3 is CASSGTGSNNSPLHF. CDR3 nucleotides: TGTGCCAGCAGTGGGACAGGGAGCAATAATTCACCCCTCCACTTT.

This clone has only one observation. The chain is built from TRBV6-5 and TRBJ2-7, with 9 bases aligning to TRBD2. The CDR3 covers 14 residues. Looked up from germline, CDR1 is MNHEY and CDR2 is SVGAGI. J lost 0 bases, V lost 6 bases, and 3 bases had no gene match. The CDR3 sequence: CASRLSGGSYEQYF. The CDR3 DNA is TGTGCCAGCAGACTTAGCGGGGGCTCCTACGAGCAGTACTTC.

This clone was recorded once. V is TRBV7-8 and J is TRBJ2-3; 9 bases agree with TRBD1. V was pared by 3 bases and J by 4 bases, with 5 bases of the junction left unmatched. Germline values: CDR1 SGHVS, CDR2 FQNEAQ. The CDR3 contains 15 residues. The CDR3 DNA sequence: TGTGCCAGCAGCTTCCCGGGACAGGGCTCAGATACGCAGTATTTT. As protein: CASSFPGQGSDTQYF.

The rearrangement uses TRBV19 and TRBJ1-5, with D perhaps matching TRBD1 (5 bases). The CDR3 length is 14 residues. Between the trimmed V and J ends, which lost 7 bases and 2 bases, there was a span of 12 bases. Germline V gives CDR1 LNHDA, CDR2 SQIVND (reference sequence). Here the CDR3 reads CASTWGRGNQPQHF. The CDR3 bases are TGTGCCAGTACTTGGGGCAGGGGCAATCAGCCCCAGCATTTT.

The rearrangement joins TRBV12-3 or TRBV12-4 to TRBJ1-1; perhaps TRBD1 as D (6 bases). The CDR3 spans 13 residues. With 2 bases removed from V and 10 bases from J, the gap between germline ends came to 14 bases. DNA for the CDR3: TGTGCCAGCAGTTTAAATGGGGACACCTCAGCTTTCTTT. Translating it yields CASSLNGDTSAFF.

The chain is built from TRBV10-2 and TRBJ1-1, with D maybe TRBD1 (5 bases). The V gene lost 3 bases and the J gene lost 7 bases, with 18 bases spanning the gap. Germline V gene data show CDR1 as WSHSY and CDR2 as SAAADI. The length of the CDR3 is 15 residues. This chain's CDR3 is CASSEVDGRGFEAFF. For the CDR3, the DNA is TGCGCCAGCAGTGAAGTGGATGGGCGGGGGTTTGAAGCTTTCTTT.

This clone has a single count. The CDR3 nucleotides are TGTGCCAGCTCACCGGAAACAGGGGGCATCGGGGAGCTGTTTTTT. Translation gives CASSPETGGIGELFF. V gene TRBV18 combines with J gene TRBJ2-2; 9 nucleotides agree with TRBD1. Germline V lookup: CDR1 KGHSH, CDR2 LQKENI. The V segment lost 3 bases and the J segment 7 bases; nucleotides outside the gene matches: 6. The CDR3 has 15 residues.

This rearrangement joins TRBV6-5 to TRBJ1-1; D possibly corresponds to TRBD1 (6 bases). CDR1 MNHEY and CDR2 SVGAGI come from the germline V gene. V lost 0 bases, J lost 1 base, and 9 bases lay in between. CDR3 size: 15 residues. The CDR3 sequence: CASSYSTGKNTEAFF. The CDR3 coding sequence is TGTGCCAGCAGTTACTCAACAGGGAAGAACACTGAAGCTTTCTTT.

CDR3 bases: TGTGCCAGCAGTGAATTGGGACAGGGCAGCTTAGGGCAGTTCTTC. This translates into CASSELGQGSLGQFF. This chain joins TRBV6-1 and TRBJ2-1; TRBD1 agrees at 9 bases. V was clipped by 2 bases and J by 12 bases; unmatched bases: 11. The germline gives CDR1 MNHNS, CDR2 SASEGT. This CDR3 contains 15 residues.

The chain combines TRBV28 with TRBJ1-1; D uncertain. The CDR3 is 11 residues long. The ends were cut back, 4 bases at V and 11 bases at J, with 11 bases in the middle. Germline V CDR1 and CDR2: MDHEN, SYDVKM. Here the CDR3 reads CASSSWEVAFF. The CDR3 region has the DNA TGTGCCAGCAGTTCTTGGGAGGTGGCTTTCTTT.

The chain joins TRBV27 to TRBJ1-5; D possibly corresponds to TRBD1 (6 bases). Between the trimmed V and J ends, which lost 3 bases and 4 bases, there was a span of 10 bases. The CDR3 has 14 amino acids. Germline V lookup: CDR1 MNHEY, CDR2 SMNVEV (reference sequence). CDR3 in amino acids: CASSFAGANQPQHF. The CDR3 DNA sequence: TGTGCCAGCAGTTTCGCGGGGGCGAATCAGCCCCAGCATTTT.